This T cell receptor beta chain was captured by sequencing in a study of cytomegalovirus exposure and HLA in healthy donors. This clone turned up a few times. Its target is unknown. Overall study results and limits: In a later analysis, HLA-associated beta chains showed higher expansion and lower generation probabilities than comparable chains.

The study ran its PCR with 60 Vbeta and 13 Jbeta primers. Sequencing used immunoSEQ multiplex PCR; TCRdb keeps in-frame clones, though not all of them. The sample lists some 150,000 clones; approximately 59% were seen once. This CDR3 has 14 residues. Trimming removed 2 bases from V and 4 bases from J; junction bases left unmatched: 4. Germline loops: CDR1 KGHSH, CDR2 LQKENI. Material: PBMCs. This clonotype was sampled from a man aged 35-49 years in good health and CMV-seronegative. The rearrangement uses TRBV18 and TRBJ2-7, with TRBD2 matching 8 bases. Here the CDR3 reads CASSPSGSAYEQYF. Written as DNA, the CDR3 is TGTGCCAGCTCACCAAGCGGGAGTGCGTACGAGCAGTACTTC. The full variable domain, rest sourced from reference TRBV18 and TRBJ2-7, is NAGVMQNPRHLVRRRGQEARLRCSPMKGHSHVYWYRQLPEEGLKFMVYLQKENIIDESGMPKERFSAEFPKEGPSILRIQQVVRGDSAAYFCASSPSGSAYEQYFGPGTRLTVT.